A selection of T cell receptor beta chains follows, all from one sample in a study of a mutant IDH1 vaccine in newly diagnosed glioma. TCRdb's table, derived via immunoSEQ multiplex PCR, lists solely in-frame clones and lacks some. The sample holds some 80,000 clones, approximately 85% seen once. These TCRs' antigens remain unknown. The material sequenced was PBMCs, taken from a glioma patient whose treatment included an IDH1 peptide vaccine. The receptors here all came from a woman aged 45-65 years with glioma. The CDR3 runs from the conserved cysteine through the conserved F or W. D genes are given only for firm matches.

len | d_gene | j_gene | v_gene | CDR3aa
16 | TRBD2 | TRBJ2-7 | TRBV7-8 | CASSLAQGGGLYEQYF
14 | . | TRBJ2-2 | TRBV19 | CASRGGGGTGELFF
14 | TRBD1 | TRBJ2-7 | TRBV9 | CASSARTGTYEQYF
16 | TRBD2 | TRBJ2-2 | TRBV2 | CASSEGSGRAGGELFF
16 | TRBD1 | TRBJ1-5 | TRBV4-1 | CASSQSGQGSNQPQHF
14 | TRBD1 | TRBJ1-2 | TRBV10-3 | CAIAPGQGARGYTF
15 | TRBD1 | TRBJ2-2 | TRBV7-6 | CASSSTGDRTGELFF
13 | TRBD2 | TRBJ2-2 | TRBV9 | CASWAGETGELFF
15 | TRBD2 | TRBJ2-2 | TRBV19 | CASKGLAGFSGELFF
13 | . | TRBJ2-2 | TRBV11-2 | CASSLEGTGELFF
14 | TRBD2 | TRBJ2-7 | TRBV29-1 | CSPGSLGLAGEQYF